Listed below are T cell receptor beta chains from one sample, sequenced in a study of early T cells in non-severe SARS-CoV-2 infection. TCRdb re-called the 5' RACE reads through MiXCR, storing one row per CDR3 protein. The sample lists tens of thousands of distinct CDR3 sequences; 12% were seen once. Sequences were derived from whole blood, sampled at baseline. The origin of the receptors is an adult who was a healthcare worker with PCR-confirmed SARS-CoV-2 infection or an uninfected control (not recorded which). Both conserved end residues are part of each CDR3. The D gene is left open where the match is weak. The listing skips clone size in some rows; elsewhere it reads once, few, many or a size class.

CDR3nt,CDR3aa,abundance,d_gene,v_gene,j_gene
TGCGCCAGCAGCCCCCGACTAGCGGGAGAAGCCGAGCAGTACTTC,CASSPRLAGEAEQYF,NA,TRBD2,TRBV5-1,TRBJ2-7
TGTGCCAGCTCAAGACGGACCGGGGAGCTGTTTTTT,CASSRRTGELFF,few,NA,TRBV11-1,TRBJ2-2
TGTGCCAGCAGCCAAGGGGCGCGCGAGCAGTACTTC,CASSQGAREQYF,NA,NA,TRBV3-1,TRBJ2-7
TGTGCCAGCAGCTTAGGGACGAGGGGGATTTCTGGGGCCAACGTCCTGACTTTC,CASSLGTRGISGANVLTF,few,NA,TRBV7-9,TRBJ2-6
TGTGCCAGTAGTACCGACGGACGACTGAACACCGGGGAGCTGTTTTTT,CASSTDGRLNTGELFF,NA,NA,TRBV19,TRBJ2-2
TGTGCCAGCATCCGACTATCGGCCAAAAACATTCAGTACTTC,CASIRLSAKNIQYF,NA,NA,TRBV7-2,TRBJ2-4
TGTGCCAGCAGTTACTCAGCGGGAGGGCCCTACGAGCAGTACTTC,CASSYSAGGPYEQYF,many,TRBD2,TRBV6-2/TRBV6-3,TRBJ2-7
TGTGCCAGCAGTTTATTGGGCCCCCAAGAGACCCAGTACTTC,CASSLLGPQETQYF,few,NA,TRBV12-3/TRBV12-4,TRBJ2-5
TGCAGTGCTAGCCCTAGCGGAAACACAGATACGCAGTATTTT,CSASPSGNTDTQYF,few,TRBD2,TRBV20-1,TRBJ2-3
TGTGCCAGCAGTAATTGGGGGCGGGGGGAGACCCAGTACTTC,CASSNWGRGETQYF,NA,NA,TRBV27,TRBJ2-5
TGTGCCAGCAGATACTCGGGAGGCAGTAATGAGCAGTTCTTC,CASRYSGGSNEQFF,NA,TRBD2,TRBV7-2,TRBJ2-1